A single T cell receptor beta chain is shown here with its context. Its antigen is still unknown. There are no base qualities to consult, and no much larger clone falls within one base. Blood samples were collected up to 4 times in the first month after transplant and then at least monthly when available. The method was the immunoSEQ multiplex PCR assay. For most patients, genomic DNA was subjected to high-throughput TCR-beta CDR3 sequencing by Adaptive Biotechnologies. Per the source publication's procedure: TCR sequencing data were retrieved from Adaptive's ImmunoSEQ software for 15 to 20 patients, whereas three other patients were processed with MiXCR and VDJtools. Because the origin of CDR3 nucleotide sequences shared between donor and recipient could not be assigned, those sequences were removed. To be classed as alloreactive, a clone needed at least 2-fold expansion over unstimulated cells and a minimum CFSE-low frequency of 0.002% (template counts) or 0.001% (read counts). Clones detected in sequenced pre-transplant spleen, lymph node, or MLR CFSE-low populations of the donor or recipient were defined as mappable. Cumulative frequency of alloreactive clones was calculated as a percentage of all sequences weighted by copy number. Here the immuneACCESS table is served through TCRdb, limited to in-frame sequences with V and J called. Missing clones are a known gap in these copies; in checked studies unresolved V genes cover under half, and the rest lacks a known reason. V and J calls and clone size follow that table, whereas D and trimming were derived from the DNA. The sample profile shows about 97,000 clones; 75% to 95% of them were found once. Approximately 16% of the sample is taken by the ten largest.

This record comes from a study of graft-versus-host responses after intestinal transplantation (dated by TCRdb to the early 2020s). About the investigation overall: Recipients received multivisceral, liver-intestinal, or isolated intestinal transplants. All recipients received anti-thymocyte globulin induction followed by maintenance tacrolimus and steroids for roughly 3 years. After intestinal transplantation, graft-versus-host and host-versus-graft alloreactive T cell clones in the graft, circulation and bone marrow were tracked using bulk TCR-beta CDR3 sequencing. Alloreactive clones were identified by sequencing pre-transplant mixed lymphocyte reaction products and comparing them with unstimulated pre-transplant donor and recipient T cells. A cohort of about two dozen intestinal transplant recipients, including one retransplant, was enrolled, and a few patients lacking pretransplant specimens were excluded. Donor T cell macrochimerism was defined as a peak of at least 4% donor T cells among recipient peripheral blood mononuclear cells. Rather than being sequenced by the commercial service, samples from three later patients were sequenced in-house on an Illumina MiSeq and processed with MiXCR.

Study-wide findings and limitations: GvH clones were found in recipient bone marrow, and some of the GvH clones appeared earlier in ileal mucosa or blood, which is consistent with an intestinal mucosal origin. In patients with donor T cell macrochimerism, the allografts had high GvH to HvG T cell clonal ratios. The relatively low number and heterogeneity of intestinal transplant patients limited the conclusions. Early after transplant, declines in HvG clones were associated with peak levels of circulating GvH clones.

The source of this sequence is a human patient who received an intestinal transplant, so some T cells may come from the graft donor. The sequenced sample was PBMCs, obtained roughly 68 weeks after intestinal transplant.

The CDR3 region has the sequence CASSSNYGYTF. The nucleotide sequence reads TGTGCCAGCAGTTCCAACTATGGCTACACCTTC. The chain is assembled from TRBV6-5 and TRBJ1-2; no D gene can be assigned with confidence. The germline V gene encodes CDR1 MNHEY and CDR2 SVGAGI. The junction carries 2 bases between V and J, which are trimmed by 4 bases and 2 bases respectively. Measured from the cysteine to the phenylalanine, the CDR3 is 11 residues long. Kept here is only the CDR3 DNA, which spans 33 bases and is read in frame from base 1.